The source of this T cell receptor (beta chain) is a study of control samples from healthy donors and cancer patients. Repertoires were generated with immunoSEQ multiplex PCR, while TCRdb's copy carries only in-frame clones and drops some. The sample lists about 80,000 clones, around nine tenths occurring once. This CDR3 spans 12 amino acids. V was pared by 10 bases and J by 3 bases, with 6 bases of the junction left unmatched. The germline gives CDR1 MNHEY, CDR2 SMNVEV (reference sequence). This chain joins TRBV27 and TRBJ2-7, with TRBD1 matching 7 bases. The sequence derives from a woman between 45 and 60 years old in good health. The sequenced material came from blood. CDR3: CATMDRSYEQYF. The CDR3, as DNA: TGTGCCACTATGGACAGGAGCTACGAGCAGTACTTC.